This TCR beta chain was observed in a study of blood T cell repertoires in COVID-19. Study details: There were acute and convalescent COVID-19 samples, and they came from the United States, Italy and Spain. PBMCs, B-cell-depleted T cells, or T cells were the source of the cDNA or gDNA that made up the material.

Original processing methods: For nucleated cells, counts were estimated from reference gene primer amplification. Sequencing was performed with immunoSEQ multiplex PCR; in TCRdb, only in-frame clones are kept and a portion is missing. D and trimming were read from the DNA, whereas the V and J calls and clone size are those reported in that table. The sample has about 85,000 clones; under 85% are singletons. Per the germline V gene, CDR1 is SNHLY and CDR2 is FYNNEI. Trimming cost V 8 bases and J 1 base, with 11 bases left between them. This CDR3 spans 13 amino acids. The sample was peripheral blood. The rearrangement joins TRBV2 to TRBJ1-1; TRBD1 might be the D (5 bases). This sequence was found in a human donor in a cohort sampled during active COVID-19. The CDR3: CASSRGGNTEAFF. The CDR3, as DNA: TGTGCCAGCTCGCGGGGGGGGAACACTGAAGCTTTCTTT.